This T cell receptor beta chain was identified during a study of cytomegalovirus exposure and HLA in healthy donors. This PCR relied on a set of 60 Vbeta primers and 13 Jbeta primers. Original processing notes: A later analysis counted around 80 million unique TCR beta chains, 9.5 million to 12 million shared. Repertoires were generated with immunoSEQ multiplex PCR, while TCRdb's copy carries only in-frame clones and drops some. V and J calls and clone size follow that table, whereas D and trimming were derived from the DNA. The table records some 140,000 clones, 79% of them present only once. The sequence was collected from a man aged 18 to 29 in good health and CMV-seronegative. Sequenced material: PBMCs.

The CDR3 here is CASSLGTSVDTQYF. The CDR3 region has the DNA TGTGCCAGCAGCTTGGGGACTAGCGTAGATACGCAGTATTTT. The V gene is TRBV13, the J gene TRBJ2-3, with 10 bases that match TRBD2. V dropped 3 bases and J dropped 5; count of bases not matched to a gene: 2. In germline, CDR1 is PRHDT, CDR2 FYEKMQ (reference sequence). This CDR3 contains 14 residues.